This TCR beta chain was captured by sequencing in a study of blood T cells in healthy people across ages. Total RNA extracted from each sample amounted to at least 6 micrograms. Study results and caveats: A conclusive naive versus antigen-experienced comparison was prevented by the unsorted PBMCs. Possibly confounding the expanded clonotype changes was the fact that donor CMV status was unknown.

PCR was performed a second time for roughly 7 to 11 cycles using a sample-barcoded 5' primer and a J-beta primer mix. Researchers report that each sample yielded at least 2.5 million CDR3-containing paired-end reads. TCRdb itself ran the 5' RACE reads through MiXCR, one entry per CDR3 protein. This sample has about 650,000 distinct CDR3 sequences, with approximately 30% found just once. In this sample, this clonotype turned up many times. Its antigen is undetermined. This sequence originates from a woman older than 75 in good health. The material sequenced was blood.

The CDR3 DNA reads TGTGCCAGCAGTGGAGAGACAGGGGGCAATCAGCCCCAGCATTTT. It specifies CASSGETGGNQPQHF. This sequence joins TRBV6-1 and TRBJ1-5; 8 bases are shared with TRBD1. V shed 4 bases and J 2 bases; nucleotides not matched to a gene: 4. The germline V gene encodes CDR1 MNHNS and CDR2 SASEGT. The CDR3 covers 15 residues.